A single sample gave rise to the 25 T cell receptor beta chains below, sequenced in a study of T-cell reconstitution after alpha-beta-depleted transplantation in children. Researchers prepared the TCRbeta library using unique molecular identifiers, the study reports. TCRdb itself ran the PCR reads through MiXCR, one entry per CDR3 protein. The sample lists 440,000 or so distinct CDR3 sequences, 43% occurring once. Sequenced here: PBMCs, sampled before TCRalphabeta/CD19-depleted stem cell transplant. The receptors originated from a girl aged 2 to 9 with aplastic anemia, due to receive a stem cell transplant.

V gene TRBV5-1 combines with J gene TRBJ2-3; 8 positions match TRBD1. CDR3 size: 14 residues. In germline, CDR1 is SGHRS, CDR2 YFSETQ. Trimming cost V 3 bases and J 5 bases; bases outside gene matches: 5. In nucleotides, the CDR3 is TGCGCCAGCAGCTCCGCCAGGGGGCAAGATACGCAGTATTTT. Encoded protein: CASSSARGQDTQYF.

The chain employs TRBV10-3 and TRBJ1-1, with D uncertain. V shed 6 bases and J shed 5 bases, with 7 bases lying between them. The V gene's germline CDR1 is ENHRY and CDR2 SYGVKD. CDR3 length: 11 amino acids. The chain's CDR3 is CAIRRATEAFF. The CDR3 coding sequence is TGTGCCATCAGACGGGCGACTGAAGCTTTCTTT.

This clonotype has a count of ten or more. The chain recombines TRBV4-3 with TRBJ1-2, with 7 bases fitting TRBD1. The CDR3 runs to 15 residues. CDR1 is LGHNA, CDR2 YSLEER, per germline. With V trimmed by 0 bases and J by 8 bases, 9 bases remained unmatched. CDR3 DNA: TGCGCCAGCAGCCAAGAGGACAGGTTCTTCCGAGGCTACACCTTC. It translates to CASSQEDRFFRGYTF.

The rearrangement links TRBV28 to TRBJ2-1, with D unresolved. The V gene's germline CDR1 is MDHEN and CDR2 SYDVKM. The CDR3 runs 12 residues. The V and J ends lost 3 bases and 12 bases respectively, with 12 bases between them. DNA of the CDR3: TGTGCCAGCAGTTTGTCGGGTTTTGGGCAGTTCTTC. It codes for CASSLSGFGQFF. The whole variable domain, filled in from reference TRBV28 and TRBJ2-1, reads DVKVTQSSRYLVKRTGEKVFLECVQDMDHENMFWYRQDPGLGLRLIYFSYDVKMKEKGDIPEGYSVSREKKERFSLILESASTNQTSMYLCASSLSGFGQFFGPGTRLTVL.

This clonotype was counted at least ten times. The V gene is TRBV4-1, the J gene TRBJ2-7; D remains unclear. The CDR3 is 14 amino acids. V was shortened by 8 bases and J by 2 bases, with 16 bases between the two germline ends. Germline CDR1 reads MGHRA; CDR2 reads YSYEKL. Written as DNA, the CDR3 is TGCGCCAGCGCCAAAGCCGCTAGACCCTACGAGCAGTACTTC. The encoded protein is CASAKAARPYEQYF.

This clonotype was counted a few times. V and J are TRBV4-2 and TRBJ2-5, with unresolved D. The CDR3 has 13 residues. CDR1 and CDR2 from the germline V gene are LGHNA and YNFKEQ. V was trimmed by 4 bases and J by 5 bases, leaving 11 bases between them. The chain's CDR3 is CASSRGYEETQYF. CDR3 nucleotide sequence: TGTGCCAGCAGCCGAGGATACGAGGAGACCCAGTACTTC.

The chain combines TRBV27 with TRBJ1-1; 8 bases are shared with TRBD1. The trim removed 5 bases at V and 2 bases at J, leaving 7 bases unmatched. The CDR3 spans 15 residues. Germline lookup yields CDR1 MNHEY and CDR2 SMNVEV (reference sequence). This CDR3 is CASSISGGANTEAFF. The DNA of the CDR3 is TGTGCCAGCAGTATTTCAGGGGGCGCCAACACTGAAGCTTTCTTT.

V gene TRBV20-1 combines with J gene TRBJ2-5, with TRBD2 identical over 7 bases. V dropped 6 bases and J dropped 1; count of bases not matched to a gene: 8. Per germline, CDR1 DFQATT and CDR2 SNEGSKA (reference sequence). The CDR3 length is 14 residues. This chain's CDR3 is CSAWGTIFQETQYF. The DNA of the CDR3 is TGCAGTGCCTGGGGGACTATTTTCCAAGAGACCCAGTACTTC.

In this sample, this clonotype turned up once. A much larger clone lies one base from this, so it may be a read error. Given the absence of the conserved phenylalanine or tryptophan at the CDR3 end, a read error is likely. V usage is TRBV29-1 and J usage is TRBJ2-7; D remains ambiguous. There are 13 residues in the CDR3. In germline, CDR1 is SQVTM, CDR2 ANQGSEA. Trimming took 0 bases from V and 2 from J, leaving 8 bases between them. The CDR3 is CSVEDRHTYEQYS. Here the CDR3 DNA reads TGCAGCGTTGAAGACAGGCACACCTACGAGCAGTACTCC.

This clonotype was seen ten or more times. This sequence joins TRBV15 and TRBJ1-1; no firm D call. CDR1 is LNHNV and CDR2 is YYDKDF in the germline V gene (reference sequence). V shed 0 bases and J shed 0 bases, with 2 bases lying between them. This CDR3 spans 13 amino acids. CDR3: CATSRDLNTEAFF. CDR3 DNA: TGTGCCACCAGCAGAGATCTGAACACTGAAGCTTTCTTT.

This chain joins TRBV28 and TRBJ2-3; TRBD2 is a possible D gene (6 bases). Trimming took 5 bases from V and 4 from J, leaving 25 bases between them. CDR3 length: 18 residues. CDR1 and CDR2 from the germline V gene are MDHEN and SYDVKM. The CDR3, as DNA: TGTGCCAGCAGTCTCCCGCCCTACTCTAGGTCGGGGGCAGATACGCAGTATTTT. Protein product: CASSLPPYSRSGADTQYF. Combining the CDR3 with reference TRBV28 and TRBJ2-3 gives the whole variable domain DVKVTQSSRYLVKRTGEKVFLECVQDMDHENMFWYRQDPGLGLRLIYFSYDVKMKEKGDIPEGYSVSREKKERFSLILESASTNQTSMYLCASSLPPYSRSGADTQYFGPGTRLTVL.

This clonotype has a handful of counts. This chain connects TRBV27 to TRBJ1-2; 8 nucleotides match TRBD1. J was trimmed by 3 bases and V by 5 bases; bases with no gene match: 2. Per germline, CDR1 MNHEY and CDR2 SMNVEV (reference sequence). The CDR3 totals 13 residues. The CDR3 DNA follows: TGTGCCAGCAGTGGACAGGGACACTATGGCTACACCTTC. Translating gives CASSGQGHYGYTF.

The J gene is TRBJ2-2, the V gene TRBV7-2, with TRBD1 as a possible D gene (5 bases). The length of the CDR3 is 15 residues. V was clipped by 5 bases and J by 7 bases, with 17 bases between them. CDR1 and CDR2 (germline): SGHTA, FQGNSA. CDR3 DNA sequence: TGTGCCAGCAGCGAGGACACGGCGTGGATCGGGGAGCTGTTTTTT. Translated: CASSEDTAWIGELFF.

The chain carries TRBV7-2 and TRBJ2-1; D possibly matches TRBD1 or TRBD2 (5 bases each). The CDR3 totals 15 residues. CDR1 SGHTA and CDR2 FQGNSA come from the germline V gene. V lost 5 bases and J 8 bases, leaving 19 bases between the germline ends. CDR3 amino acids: CASSVWGRDEDEQFF. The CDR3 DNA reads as TGTGCCAGCAGCGTTTGGGGACGGGATGAAGATGAGCAGTTCTTC.

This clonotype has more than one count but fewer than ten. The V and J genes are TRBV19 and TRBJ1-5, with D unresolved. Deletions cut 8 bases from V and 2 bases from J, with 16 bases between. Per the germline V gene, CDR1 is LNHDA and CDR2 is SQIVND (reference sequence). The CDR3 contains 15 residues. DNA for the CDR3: TGTGCCAGTTGGATAGCGGCGGATGGCAATCAGCCCCAGCATTTT. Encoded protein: CASWIAADGNQPQHF.

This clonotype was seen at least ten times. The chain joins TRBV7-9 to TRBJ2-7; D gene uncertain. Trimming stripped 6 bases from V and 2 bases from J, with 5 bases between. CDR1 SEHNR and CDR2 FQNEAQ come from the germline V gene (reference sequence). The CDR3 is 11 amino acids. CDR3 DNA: TGTGCCAGCAGTTTAACCTACGAGCAGTACTTC. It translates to CASSLTYEQYF.

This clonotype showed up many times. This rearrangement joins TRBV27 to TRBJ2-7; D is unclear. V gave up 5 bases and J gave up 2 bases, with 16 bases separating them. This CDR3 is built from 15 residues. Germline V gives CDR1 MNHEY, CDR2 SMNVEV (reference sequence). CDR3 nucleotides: TGTGCCAGCAGTCACGAGGCTCTTCCCACCTACGAGCAGTACTTC. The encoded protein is CASSHEALPTYEQYF.

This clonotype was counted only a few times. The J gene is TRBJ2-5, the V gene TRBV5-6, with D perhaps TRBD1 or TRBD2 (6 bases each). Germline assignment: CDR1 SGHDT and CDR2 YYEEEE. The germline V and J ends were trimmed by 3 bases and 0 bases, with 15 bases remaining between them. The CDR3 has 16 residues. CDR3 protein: CASSWGATKYQETQYF. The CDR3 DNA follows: TGTGCCAGCAGCTGGGGGGCGACGAAGTACCAAGAGACCCAGTACTTC.

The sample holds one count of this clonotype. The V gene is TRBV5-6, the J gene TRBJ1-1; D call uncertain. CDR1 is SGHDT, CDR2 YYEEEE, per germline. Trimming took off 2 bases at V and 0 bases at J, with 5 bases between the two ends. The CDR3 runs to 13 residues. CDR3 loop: CASSFTMNTEAFF. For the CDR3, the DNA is TGTGCCAGCAGCTTTACCATGAACACTGAAGCTTTCTTT. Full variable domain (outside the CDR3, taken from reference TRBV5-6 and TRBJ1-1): DAGVTQSPTHLIKTRGQQVTLRCSPKSGHDTVSWYQQALGQGPQFIFQYYEEEERQRGNFPDRFSGHQFPNYSSELNVNALLLGDSALYLCASSFTMNTEAFFGQGTRLTVV.

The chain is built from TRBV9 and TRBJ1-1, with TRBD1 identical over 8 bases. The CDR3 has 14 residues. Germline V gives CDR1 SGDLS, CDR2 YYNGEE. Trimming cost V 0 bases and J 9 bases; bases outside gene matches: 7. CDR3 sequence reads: CASSVEAGGEKAFF. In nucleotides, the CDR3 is TGTGCCAGCAGCGTAGAGGCAGGGGGCGAGAAAGCTTTCTTT.

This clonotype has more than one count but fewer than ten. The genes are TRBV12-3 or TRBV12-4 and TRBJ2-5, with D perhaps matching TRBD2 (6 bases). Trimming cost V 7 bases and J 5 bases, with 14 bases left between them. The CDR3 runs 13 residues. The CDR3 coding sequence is TGTGCCAGCACCGTTGGAGGGTGGGAGACCCAGTACTTC. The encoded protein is CASTVGGWETQYF.

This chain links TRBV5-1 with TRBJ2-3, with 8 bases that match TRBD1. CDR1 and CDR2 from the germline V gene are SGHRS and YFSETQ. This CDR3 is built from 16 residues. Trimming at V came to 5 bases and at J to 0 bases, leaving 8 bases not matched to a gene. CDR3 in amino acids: CASRRLSGGSTDTQYF. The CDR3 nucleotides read TGCGCCAGCAGGAGACTATCAGGGGGCAGCACAGATACGCAGTATTTT. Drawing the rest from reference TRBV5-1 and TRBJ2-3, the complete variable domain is KAGVTQTPRYLIKTRGQQVTLSCSPISGHRSVSWYQQTPGQGLQFLFEYFSETQRNKGNFPGRFSGRQFSNSRSEMNVSTLELGDSALYLCASRRLSGGSTDTQYFGPGTRLTVL.

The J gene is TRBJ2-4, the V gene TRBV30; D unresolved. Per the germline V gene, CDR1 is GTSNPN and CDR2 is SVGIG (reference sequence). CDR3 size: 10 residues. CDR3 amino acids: CAWGRFIQYF. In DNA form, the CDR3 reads TGTGCTTGGGGAAGGTTTATTCAGTACTTC.

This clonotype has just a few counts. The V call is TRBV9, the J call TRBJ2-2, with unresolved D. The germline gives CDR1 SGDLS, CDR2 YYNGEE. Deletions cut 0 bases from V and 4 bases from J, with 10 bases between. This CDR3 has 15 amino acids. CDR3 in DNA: TGTGCCAGCAGCGTAGCCATGGCGACCACCGGGGAGCTGTTTTTT. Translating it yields CASSVAMATTGELFF.

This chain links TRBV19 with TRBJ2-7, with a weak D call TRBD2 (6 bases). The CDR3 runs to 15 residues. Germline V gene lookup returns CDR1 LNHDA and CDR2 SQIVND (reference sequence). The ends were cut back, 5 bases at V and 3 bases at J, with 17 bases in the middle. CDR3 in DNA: TGTGCCAGTAGTCCTGGCCGGTCCGGGGGCTACGAGCAGTACTTC. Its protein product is CASSPGRSGGYEQYF.